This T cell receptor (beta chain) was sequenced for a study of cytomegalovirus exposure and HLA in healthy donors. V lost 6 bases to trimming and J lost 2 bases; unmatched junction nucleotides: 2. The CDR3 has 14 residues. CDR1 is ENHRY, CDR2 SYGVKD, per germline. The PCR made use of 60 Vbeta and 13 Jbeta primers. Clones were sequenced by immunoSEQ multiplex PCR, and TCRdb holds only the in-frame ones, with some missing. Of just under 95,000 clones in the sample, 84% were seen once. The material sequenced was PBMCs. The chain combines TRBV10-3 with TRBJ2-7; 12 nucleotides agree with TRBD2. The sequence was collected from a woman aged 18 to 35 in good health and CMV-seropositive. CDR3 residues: CAISRLAGAYEQYF. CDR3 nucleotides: TGTGCCATCAGCCGACTAGCGGGGGCCTACGAGCAGTACTTC.